The present TCR beta chain was sequenced within a study of Tregs in tolerant kidney transplant recipients. Study results and caveats: The most relevant donor-specific Treg TCRbeta repertoire apparently came from expansion with activated donor B cells.

In germline, CDR1 is LNHDA, CDR2 SQIVND (reference sequence). V shed 4 bases and J shed 3 bases, with 8 bases lying between them. The CDR3 is 13 amino acids. Clones were read by immunoSEQ multiplex PCR, and TCRdb kept only the in-frame ones, dropping some. Here the sample table reports thousands of clones. The nonmyeloablative bone marrow transplants came from related graft donors, with transient mixed chimerism. A word on this clone: The antigen remains unidentified. The read ends 3 residues before the CDR3 terminus; that terminus is restored from the germline J gene.

The chain uses TRBV19 and TRBJ2-3; the D is unclear. This clonotype was obtained from a human patient who received a combined kidney and bone marrow transplant. Some T cells may trace back to the graft donor. Source: CD8+ T cells from blood (PBMCs), taken 12 months after the transplant. The CDR3 is CASSKVRTDTQYF. The DNA read from the CDR3 is TGTGCCAGTAGTAAGGTCAGGACAGATACG.